Following are 12 T cell receptor beta chains from one sample sequenced in a study of response to subunit inactivated influenza vaccine. Each CDR3 protein gets one entry after TCRdb re-called the RT-PCR reads with MiXCR. Among approximately 500,000 distinct CDR3 sequences listed, 10% to 15% were seen once. The sequenced sample was PBMCs from blood, obtained roughly 45 days after vaccination. The receptors were sampled from a middle-aged man who received an inactivated influenza vaccine.

The chain carries TRBV28 and TRBJ2-5, with D unresolved. V lost 2 bases to trimming and J lost 4 bases, with 11 bases between them. The CDR3 is made up of 14 amino acids. Looked up from germline, CDR1 is MDHEN and CDR2 is SYDVKM. DNA of the CDR3: TGTGCCAGCAGTTTAAATATGCACCGAGAGACCCAGTACTTC. Amino acid sequence: CASSLNMHRETQYF.

This clonotype was detected ten times or more. The V and J genes are TRBV7-9 and TRBJ1-5; weak D call: TRBD1 (6 bases). The CDR3 has 13 residues. V shed 5 bases and J shed 5 bases, with 10 bases lying between them. Looked up from germline, CDR1 is SEHNR and CDR2 is FQNEAQ (reference sequence). In DNA, the CDR3 is TGTGCCAGCAGCCCACAGGGAGATCAGCCCCAGCATTTT. It is translated as CASSPQGDQPQHF.

This clonotype has just a few counts. The chain joins TRBV5-1 to TRBJ1-1; TRBD1 might be the D (5 bases). This CDR3 is built from 14 residues. Germline V gene sequence: CDR1 SGHRS, CDR2 YFSETQ. The V and J ends lost 2 bases and 1 base respectively, with 9 bases between them. This chain's CDR3 is CASSFEGQNTEAFF. The CDR3 DNA sequence: TGCGCCAGCAGCTTTGAGGGGCAGAACACTGAAGCTTTCTTT. Based on the CDR3 plus reference TRBV5-1 and TRBJ1-1, the full variable domain is KAGVTQTPRYLIKTRGQQVTLSCSPISGHRSVSWYQQTPGQGLQFLFEYFSETQRNKGNFPGRFSGRQFSNSRSEMNVSTLELGDSALYLCASSFEGQNTEAFFGQGTRLTVV.

This clonotype was counted ten times or more. V is TRBV12-3 or TRBV12-4 and J is TRBJ1-5, with D possibly matching TRBD1 (5 bases). Trimming removed 3 bases at V and 5 bases at J, with 14 bases between. CDR3 size: 15 residues. As DNA, the CDR3 is TGTGCCAGCAGTTTTTCCCGGGCAGGGTATCAGCCCCAGCATTTT. Translation gives CASSFSRAGYQPQHF.

This clonotype was seen at least ten times. The chain recombines TRBV3-1 with TRBJ2-5; 7 nucleotides line up with TRBD2. From germline, CDR1 is LGHDT and CDR2 YNNKEL (reference sequence). V dropped 6 bases and J dropped 5; count of bases not matched to a gene: 9. The CDR3 has 14 amino acids. CDR3 sequence reads: CASSPSGTTETQYF. The CDR3 DNA follows: TGTGCCAGCAGTCCTTCCGGGACTACTGAGACCCAGTACTTC.

A few counts support this clonotype. The CDR3 DNA sequence: TGCGCCAGCAGCTTGGCAATGGGGGTTGAAGCTTTCTTT. Its translation: CASSLAMGVEAFF. The rearrangement joins TRBV5-1 to TRBJ1-1; D may be TRBD1 (5 bases). The CDR3 runs 13 residues. In germline, CDR1 is SGHRS, CDR2 YFSETQ. The V end lost 0 bases, the J end lost 7 bases, and 10 bases lay between the germline ends.

The V gene is TRBV27, the J gene TRBJ2-7; TRBD2 aligns across 9 bases. The CDR3 contains 14 residues. Germline V gives CDR1 MNHEY, CDR2 SMNVEV (reference sequence). J gave up 7 bases and V 6 bases, and 10 bases lay outside the gene matches. For the CDR3, the DNA is TGTGCCAGCAGGGAGACTAGCGGCCGGCGGGAGCAGTACTTC. Translating gives CASRETSGRREQYF.

This clonotype was recorded at least ten times. One end of the junction fails to match germline, which may point to a read error. The genes are TRBV4-2 and TRBJ2-3, with TRBD2 matching over 11 bases. Germline V gives CDR1 LGHNA, CDR2 YNFKEQ. The CDR3 consists of 14 residues. CDR3 in amino acids: CASSQGLAGDTQYF. The CDR3 coding sequence is TGCGCCAGCAGCCAAGGACTAGCGGGAGATACGCAGTATTTT.

This rearrangement joins TRBV6-2 or TRBV6-3 to TRBJ2-1; 9 nucleotides line up with TRBD2. The V and J ends lost 2 bases and 10 bases, in that order; junction bases with no gene match: 6. Germline CDR1 and CDR2: MNHEY and SVGEGT. The CDR3 is 14 amino acids. In DNA form, the CDR3 reads TGTGCCAGCAGTTACCAGCGGGAGGTAGGGGAGCAGTTCTTC. Its translation is CASSYQREVGEQFF.

The sample holds a few counts of this clonotype. This sequence joins TRBV20-1 and TRBJ1-1; weak D call: TRBD1 (5 bases). Trimming removed 0 bases at V and 14 bases at J, with 10 bases between. The CDR3 consists of 10 residues. Germline CDR1 is DFQATT and CDR2 is SNEGSKA (reference sequence). The DNA for the CDR3 is TGCAGTGCTAGAGAGACGGAGGGGTTCTTT. Encoded protein: CSARETEGFF.

The rearrangement joins TRBV3-1 to TRBJ2-1, with D hard to call. Between the trimmed V and J ends, which lost 6 bases and 6 bases, there was a span of 12 bases. Germline V gene sequence: CDR1 LGHDT, CDR2 YNNKEL (reference sequence). The CDR3 totals 13 residues. The CDR3 nucleotides are TGTGCCAGCAGATCTTCGACCCTCAATGAGCAGTTCTTC. It is translated as CASRSSTLNEQFF.

This clonotype was seen a few times. CDR3 region: CASSTRIQSEQFF. The DNA of the CDR3 is TGTGCCAGCAGTACCCGAATACAGTCTGAGCAGTTCTTC. The chain is built from TRBV12-3 or TRBV12-4 and TRBJ2-1; unclear D gene. The CDR3 is made up of 13 amino acids. V was clipped by 5 bases and J by 9 bases, with 14 bases between them.